These 18 T cell receptor beta chains share one sample of origin, sequenced in a study of Tregs in tolerant kidney transplant recipients. Assay used: immunoSEQ multiplex PCR; TCRdb lists only in-frame clones, some missing. In the table there are around 74,000 clones, under 98% of which are singletons. The specimen comprised CD4+ T cells from blood, sampled before the transplant. The receptor set was obtained from a human donor who received a combined kidney and bone marrow transplant.

CDR3 bases: TGTGCCAGCAGCCCCGGAAGAGCAGGGGGCAGGCAGCCCCAGCATTTT. This encodes CASSPGRAGGRQPQHF. The chain uses TRBV21-1 and TRBJ1-5; TRBD1, as called in the table, went unchecked against the DNA. TRBV21-1 is labeled a pseudogene. This CDR3 has 16 residues.

The chain employs TRBV7-2 and TRBJ1-3, with unresolved D. There are 15 residues in the CDR3. The germline gives CDR1 SGHTA, CDR2 FQGNSA. Trimming left V 5 bases short and J 7 bases short, with 18 bases between. CDR3 nucleotides: TGTGCCAGCAGCGCCCTGGCCCCGTATATCAACACCATATATTTT. This translates into CASSALAPYINTIYF. The variable domain in full, with the rest retrieved from reference TRBV7-2 and TRBJ1-3, is GAGVSQSPSNKVTEKGKDVELRCDPISGHTALYWYRQSLGQGLEFLIYFQGNSAPDKSGLPSDRFSAERTGGSVSTLTIQRTQQEDSAVYLCASSALAPYINTIYFGEGSWLTVV.

The V call is TRBV10-3, the J call TRBJ2-2; TRBD2 agrees at 10 bases. Germline V gives CDR1 ENHRY, CDR2 SYGVKD. Losses at the gene ends were 7 bases for V and 4 bases for J; bases not matched to a gene: 9. The CDR3 is made up of 16 amino acids. CDR3 protein: CAIKAGTSAFTGELFF. Written as DNA, the CDR3 is TGTGCCATCAAGGCAGGGACTAGCGCCTTCACCGGGGAGCTGTTTTTT.

This chain joins TRBV19 and TRBJ1-2, with 10 bases fitting TRBD1. Looked up from germline, CDR1 is LNHDA and CDR2 is SQIVND (reference sequence). V gave up 7 bases and J gave up 4 bases; unmatched junction bases: 6. The CDR3 spans 14 residues. CDR3 bases: TGTGCCAGTACCCGGGACAGGGGTTCCTATGGCTACACCTTC. This sequence encodes CASTRDRGSYGYTF.

The genes are TRBV18 and TRBJ2-1; D not resolved. Germline V gives CDR1 KGHSH, CDR2 LQKENI. The CDR3 is 11 amino acids. V lost 6 bases and J lost 16, with 16 bases in between. In DNA form, the CDR3 reads TGTGCCAGCTCGCCTGAAAAGAGATGCTTCTTC. Its protein is CASSPEKRCFF.

The J gene is TRBJ2-2, the V gene TRBV28; 12 bases are a match to TRBD1. The CDR3 extends over 16 amino acids. Germline V CDR1 and CDR2: MDHEN, SYDVKM. The trim removed 7 bases at V and 6 bases at J, leaving 9 bases unmatched. The CDR3 nucleotides are TGTGCCAGCAACCCGGGGGGGACAGGGGGCGCCGGGGAGCTGTTTTTT. Protein sequence: CASNPGGTGGAGELFF.

This clone came up once. The J gene is TRBJ2-3, the V gene TRBV5-1; D unclear. V lost 0 bases and J 2 bases, leaving 7 bases between the germline ends. This CDR3 comprises 14 residues. The V gene's germline CDR1 is SGHRS and CDR2 YFSETQ. CDR3 DNA: TGCGCCAGCAGCTTGGCTCAGGACACAGATACGCAGTATTTT. The encoded protein is CASSLAQDTDTQYF. Full variable domain (outside the CDR3, taken from reference TRBV5-1 and TRBJ2-3): KAGVTQTPRYLIKTRGQQVTLSCSPISGHRSVSWYQQTPGQGLQFLFEYFSETQRNKGNFPGRFSGRQFSNSRSEMNVSTLELGDSALYLCASSLAQDTDTQYFGPGTRLTVL.

This clone was recorded only once. The chain recombines TRBV7-3 with TRBJ2-2; 12 nucleotides match TRBD2. The germline V gene has CDR1 SGHTA and CDR2 FQGTGA. This CDR3 spans 16 amino acids. The V and J ends lost 5 bases and 7 bases, in that order; junction bases with no gene match: 8. The CDR3 is CASSAPSGGAHGELFF. CDR3 DNA: TGTGCCAGCAGCGCCCCTAGCGGGGGGGCCCACGGGGAGCTGTTTTTT. The whole variable domain, remainder taken from reference TRBV7-3 and TRBJ2-2, is GAGVSQTPSNKVTEKGKYVELRCDPISGHTALYWYRQSLGQGPEFLIYFQGTGAADDSGLPNDRFFAVRPEGSVSTLKIQRTERGDSAVYLCASSAPSGGAHGELFFGEGSRLTVL.

The chain has TRBV7-8 and TRBJ2-5; tentatively, D is TRBD2 (5 bases). The CDR3 loop spans 16 amino acids. Germline CDR1 is SGHVS and CDR2 is FQNEAQ. The V end lost 5 bases, the J end lost 1 base, and 17 bases lay between the germline ends. This CDR3 is CASSQLGPGVQETQYF. The CDR3 nucleotides are TGTGCCAGCAGCCAATTGGGCCCCGGGGTCCAAGAGACCCAGTACTTC.

This chain uses TRBV7-3 with TRBJ2-5, with D tentatively TRBD1 (6 bases). The CDR3 is 13 residues long. Germline V gives CDR1 SGHTA, CDR2 FQGTGA. V was cut by 5 bases and J by 3 bases, with 10 bases left in between. This chain's CDR3 is CASSPGQKETQYF. In nucleotides, the CDR3 is TGTGCCAGCAGCCCCGGACAGAAAGAGACCCAGTACTTC.

The chain recombines TRBV27 with TRBJ2-1; D is possibly TRBD2 (6 bases). The CDR3 is 17 amino acids. V lost 4 bases and J 0 bases, leaving 16 bases between the germline ends. Per germline, CDR1 MNHEY and CDR2 SMNVEV (reference sequence). CDR3 amino acids: CASSSSRGVISYNEQFF. CDR3 sequence (DNA): TGTGCCAGCAGTTCTTCCCGCGGGGTTATCTCCTACAATGAGCAGTTCTTC.

This chain uses TRBV5-6 with TRBJ1-2, with 7 bases lining up with TRBD1. With 4 bases clipped from V and 4 bases from J, the junction kept 4 bases outside the gene matches. Germline-derived CDR1 and CDR2 are SGHDT and YYEEEE. CDR3 length: 13 residues. CDR3 in DNA: TGTGCCAGCAGCCTAGGGACAGCCTATGGCTACACCTTC. The encoded protein is CASSLGTAYGYTF. Full variable domain (outside the CDR3, taken from reference TRBV5-6 and TRBJ1-2): DAGVTQSPTHLIKTRGQQVTLRCSPKSGHDTVSWYQQALGQGPQFIFQYYEEEERQRGNFPDRFSGHQFPNYSSELNVNALLLGDSALYLCASSLGTAYGYTFGSGTRLTVV.

The V and J genes are TRBV21-1 and TRBJ1-2; the table calls TRBD1, which could not be checked here. TRBV21-1 is recorded as a pseudogene. This CDR3 comprises 15 residues. The CDR3 sequence is CASSKGDSTNYGYTF. The CDR3 bases are TGTGCCAGCAGCAAAGGCGACAGTACTAACTATGGCTACACCTTC.

The rearrangement uses TRBV27 and TRBJ2-4; TRBD2 matches 11 bases. V gave up 1 base and J gave up 9 bases; unmatched junction bases: 8. The germline V gene encodes CDR1 MNHEY and CDR2 SMNVEV (reference sequence). The CDR3 sequence is 16 residues long. CDR3 sequence (DNA): TGTGCCAGCAGTTTATGGGCTAGCGGGGGGTCTGGCATTCAGTACTTC. Translated: CASSLWASGGSGIQYF.

The chain links TRBV28 to TRBJ1-2; D gene ambiguous. Trimming took off 8 bases at V and 8 bases at J, with 12 bases between the two ends. The CDR3 length is 11 residues. Germline loops: CDR1 MDHEN, CDR2 SYDVKM. As DNA, the CDR3 is TGTGCCAGCGTATTTGCGGGCGGCTACACCTTC. It is translated as CASVFAGGYTF.

This chain links TRBV7-2 with TRBJ1-1; TRBD1 matches 7 bases. Losses at the gene ends were 5 bases for V and 3 bases for J; bases not matched to a gene: 9. Germline values: CDR1 SGHTA, CDR2 FQGNSA. CDR3 size: 15 residues. The CDR3 spells CASSPQTGTDTEAFF. CDR3 DNA: TGTGCCAGCAGCCCCCAGACAGGGACGGACACTGAAGCTTTCTTT.

This clone was observed a single time. The chain recombines TRBV19 with TRBJ2-3, with a possible D match to TRBD2 (5 bases). The CDR3 runs 16 residues. The germline V gene has CDR1 LNHDA and CDR2 SQIVND (reference sequence). The V and J ends lost 5 bases and 2 bases respectively, with 17 bases between them. CDR3 sequence: CASSPRTPLNTDTQYF. The CDR3, as DNA: TGTGCCAGTAGTCCGAGGACTCCTTTAAACACAGATACGCAGTATTTT.

The V gene is TRBV6-4, the J gene TRBJ1-1; the D is unclear. The CDR3 is 12 amino acids. V was clipped by 2 bases and J by 8 bases, with 9 bases between them. In germline, CDR1 is MRHNA, CDR2 SNTAGT. The CDR3 loop is CASSDARGEAFF. DNA of the CDR3: TGTGCCAGCAGTGACGCTCGAGGGGAAGCTTTCTTT.